The clone carrying this TCR beta chain appeared once. Its antigen is unknown. Random-hexamer reverse transcription was applied to roughly 0.5 to 1 ug RNA. Multiplex immunoSEQ PCR targeted 54 Vbeta and 13 Jbeta TCR beta segments. Each CDR3 protein gets one entry after TCRdb re-called the immunoSEQ multiplex PCR reads with MiXCR. The profile shows 160,000 or so distinct CDR3 sequences, approximately 94% of them singletons. The data belong to a study of CD8 T cells in Susac syndrome. Study-level information: Each patient with Susac syndrome, at the time of blood draw, was therapy-naive, on corticosteroids, or on intravenous immunoglobulin alone.

Study-wide results and caveats: By the study's own acknowledgment, its TCR sequencing and HLA analysis included relatively few individuals.

Germline values: CDR1 GTSNPN, CDR2 SVGIG (reference sequence). The CDR3 loop spans 11 amino acids. V was clipped by 0 bases and J by 11 bases, with 10 bases between them. Sequenced sample: CD4+ T cells from PBMCs. The receptor comes from a human donor with Susac syndrome. This chain uses TRBV30 with TRBJ1-2; D is ambiguous. The CDR3 spells CAWSVPKVYTF. DNA of the CDR3: TGTGCCTGGAGTGTACCCAAGGTGTACACCTTC.